A single sample is the source of the 5 T cell receptor beta chains below, sequenced in a study of T cell responses to AZD1222 COVID-19 vaccine. TCRdb's copy holds only in-frame clones and misses some; the assay was immunoSEQ multiplex PCR. The sample carries approximately 82,000 clones, 80% to 95% recorded once. This specimen consisted of peripheral blood, obtained 28 days after the second AZD1222 dose. Source of these receptors: an adult who received the AZD1222 COVID-19 vaccine.

The chain uses TRBV29-1 and TRBJ2-3; D is perhaps TRBD2 (7 bases). This CDR3 is built from 14 residues. Germline CDR1 reads SQVTM; CDR2 reads ANQGSEA. V lost 3 bases to trimming and J lost 3 bases, with 13 bases between them. CDR3 residues: CSVEGGGDTDTQYF. The CDR3 bases are TGCAGCGTTGAGGGAGGGGGTGATACAGATACGCAGTATTTT.

The rearrangement uses TRBV3-1 (or the pseudogene TRBV3-2) and TRBJ2-5; TRBD2 agrees at 10 bases. Looked up from germline, CDR1 is LGHDT and CDR2 is YNNKEL (reference sequence). With 0 bases clipped from V and 5 bases from J, the junction kept 6 bases outside the gene matches. The CDR3 is made up of 16 amino acids. In nucleotides, the CDR3 is TGTGCCAGCAGCCAAGATATAGCGGGGGGCGGGGAGACCCAGTACTTC. Protein sequence: CASSQDIAGGGETQYF.

This chain uses TRBV14 with TRBJ2-5; 11 bases line up with TRBD1. V was clipped by 4 bases and J by 2 bases; unmatched bases: 3. The germline gives CDR1 SGHDN, CDR2 FVKESK. There are 15 residues in the CDR3. The CDR3 is CASSPWDRGQETQYF. The CDR3 nucleotides are TGTGCCAGCAGCCCCTGGGACAGGGGGCAAGAGACCCAGTACTTC.

The rearrangement uses TRBV6-6 and TRBJ1-2; 9 bases line up with TRBD1. Per germline, CDR1 MNHNY and CDR2 SVGAGI (reference sequence). The CDR3 is 15 residues long. The trim removed 6 bases at V and 4 bases at J, leaving 9 bases unmatched. The chain's CDR3 is CASSQQGTGSYGYTF. The DNA of the CDR3 is TGTGCCAGCAGCCAACAGGGGACAGGGAGCTATGGCTACACCTTC.

The chain combines TRBV19 with TRBJ1-2; D gene unclear. Germline V gives CDR1 LNHDA, CDR2 SQIVND (reference sequence). The germline V and J ends were trimmed by 5 bases and 7 bases, with 17 bases remaining between them. The CDR3 is 14 amino acids. CDR3 loop: CASSPRTRRGGYTF. The CDR3 nucleotides are TGTGCCAGTAGTCCCCGGACCCGGCGCGGTGGCTACACCTTC.